Below are 10 T cell receptor beta chains sequenced from a single sample in a study of long-term antiretroviral therapy in people with HIV. Run at survey level, the immunoSEQ assay was version v3.0. Only in-frame clones appear in the TCRdb table, and some are missing; sequencing was by immunoSEQ multiplex PCR. The data show more than 15,000 clones, roughly 79% seen once. This material consisted of unsorted PBMCs, taken 2.3 years after starting antiretroviral therapy. All receptors derive from a woman aged 35 to 49 with HIV.

The J gene is TRBJ1-3, the V gene TRBV5-5; D is possibly TRBD1 (6 bases). The germline V gene has CDR1 SGHKS and CDR2 YYEKEE (reference sequence). The ends were cut back, 4 bases at V and 4 bases at J, with 21 bases in the middle. The length of the CDR3 is 17 residues. The CDR3 loop reads CASSPAGGAFGGNTIYF. In DNA, the CDR3 is TGTGCCAGCAGCCCAGCCGGGGGGGCCTTTGGCGGAAACACCATATATTTT.

V and J are TRBV7-9 and TRBJ2-1; possible D gene TRBD2, 7 bases. The CDR3 is 16 amino acids. Trimming stripped 1 base from V and 5 bases from J, with 15 bases between. CDR1 is SEHNR and CDR2 is FQNEAQ in the germline V gene (reference sequence). DNA of the CDR3: TGTGCCAGCAGCTTAGTGGGGGGGCTAGCGGACAATGAGCAGTTCTTC. This sequence encodes CASSLVGGLADNEQFF.

This clone came up a few times. The genes are TRBV7-2 and TRBJ2-7; TRBD2 matches at 12 bases. The V and J ends lost 5 bases and 6 bases, in that order; junction bases with no gene match: 5. This CDR3 comprises 14 residues. The germline CDR1 and CDR2 sequences are SGHTA and FQGNSA. The CDR3: CASSHGTSGLEQYF. The CDR3 bases are TGTGCCAGCAGCCACGGGACTAGCGGGCTCGAGCAGTACTTC.

The CDR3 loop reads CASSGGADTQYF. CDR3 in DNA: TGCGCCAGCAGCGGAGGGGCAGATACGCAGTATTTT. This chain links TRBV10-2 with TRBJ2-3, with D perhaps matching TRBD2 (6 bases). There are 12 residues in the CDR3. The germline gives CDR1 WSHSY, CDR2 SAAADI. The V and J ends lost 6 bases and 4 bases respectively, with 8 bases between them.

This clone was detected only a few times. J is TRBJ1-1 and V is TRBV5-5; D unclear. In germline, CDR1 is SGHKS, CDR2 YYEKEE (reference sequence). CDR3 length: 14 residues. V lost 0 bases to trimming and J lost 2 bases, with 8 bases between them. DNA for the CDR3: TGTGCCAGCAGCTTGGGCGGCACAAACACTGAAGCTTTCTTT. It yields the protein CASSLGGTNTEAFF.

This sequence joins TRBV10-3 and TRBJ2-3; D gene unclear. V was trimmed by 4 bases and J by 0 bases, leaving 5 bases between them. There are 13 residues in the CDR3. In germline, CDR1 is ENHRY, CDR2 SYGVKD. This CDR3 reads CAISVSSTDTQYF. CDR3 DNA sequence: TGTGCCATCAGTGTCTCTAGCACAGATACGCAGTATTTT.

The chain employs TRBV5-4 and TRBJ2-2; 10 bases match TRBD2. The germline V gene has CDR1 SGHNT and CDR2 YYREEE (reference sequence). This CDR3 region has 17 residues. V was pared by 1 base and J by 1 base, with 4 bases of the junction left unmatched. The CDR3: CASSLRRLAGNTGELFF. In nucleotides, the CDR3 is TGTGCCAGCAGCTTGCGGCGACTAGCGGGGAACACCGGGGAGCTGTTTTTT.

This clone is a singleton in its sample. CDR3 sequence: CASRFSGDPAEAFF. Here the CDR3 DNA reads TGCGCCAGCAGATTCTCCGGGGACCCGGCGGAAGCTTTCTTT. The chain joins TRBV5-1 to TRBJ1-1; D possibly corresponds to TRBD1 (5 bases). This CDR3 is 14 amino acids long. Germline V gives CDR1 SGHRS, CDR2 YFSETQ. V lost 5 bases to trimming and J lost 8 bases, with 19 bases between them. Full variable domain (rest looked up from reference TRBV5-1 and TRBJ1-1): KAGVTQTPRYLIKTRGQQVTLSCSPISGHRSVSWYQQTPGQGLQFLFEYFSETQRNKGNFPGRFSGRQFSNSRSEMNVSTLELGDSALYLCASRFSGDPAEAFFGQGTRLTVV.

The chain has TRBV30 and TRBJ1-2, with D hard to call. Looked up from germline, CDR1 is GTSNPN and CDR2 is SVGIG (reference sequence). Deletions cut 0 bases from V and 10 bases from J, with 15 bases between. The CDR3 contains 13 residues. Here the CDR3 reads CAWSVSEDRVYTF. For the CDR3, the DNA is TGTGCCTGGAGTGTATCCGAGGACCGTGTCTACACCTTC.

This clone was seen a few times. The genes are TRBV27 and TRBJ2-7, with D perhaps assigned TRBD1 or TRBD2 (5 bases each). Germline-derived CDR1 and CDR2 are MNHEY and SMNVEV (reference sequence). Deletions cut 6 bases from V and 5 bases from J, with 29 bases between. This CDR3 contains 18 residues. The chain's CDR3 is CASSLAGTSGPGAHEQYF. In nucleotides, the CDR3 is TGTGCCAGCAGCTTAGCAGGGACCTCGGGCCCTGGGGCCCACGAGCAGTACTTC.